This entry lists 3 T cell receptor beta chains sequenced from one sample in a study of T cell repertoires in cytomegalovirus infection. MiXCR was run by TCRdb on the reads, yielding one entry per CDR3 protein. The sample shows more than 400,000 distinct CDR3 sequences, more than 20% of them seen only once. The specimen sequenced was PBMCs. The receptor set was obtained from a human donor in good health (CMV status not recorded). Some clones in this sample may be carry-over from other donors' samples.

This clonotype was found a few times. The chain links TRBV10-3 to TRBJ2-3; perhaps TRBD1 as D (6 bases). The V and J ends lost 3 bases and 0 bases respectively, with 13 bases between them. Germline V CDR1 and CDR2: ENHRY, SYGVKD. The CDR3 extends over 16 amino acids. CDR3 nucleotide sequence: TGTGCCATCAGTGACCGGTACAGGGATAGCACAGATACGCAGTATTTT. Translated, it gives CAISDRYRDSTDTQYF.

This chain links TRBV12-3 or TRBV12-4 with TRBJ1-2; D gene uncertain. This CDR3 has 13 amino acids. Trimming left V 4 bases short and J 3 bases short, with 9 bases between. The CDR3 DNA reads TGTGCCAGCAGTTCTGGCGGGCACTATGGCTACACCTTC. This sequence encodes CASSSGGHYGYTF.

This clonotype was counted between two and nine times. The chain joins TRBV7-2 to TRBJ2-3; 8 bases line up with TRBD2. This CDR3 has 18 residues. The germline gives CDR1 SGHTA, CDR2 FQGNSA. The V segment lost 5 bases and the J segment 4 bases; nucleotides outside the gene matches: 17. The CDR3 coding sequence is TGTGCCAGCAGCCCCCTAAACGCGGGAGGTCCCGGGGCAGATACGCAGTATTTT. Translated, it gives CASSPLNAGGPGADTQYF.